A selection of T cell receptor beta chains follows, all from one sample in a study of T cell responses to AZD1222 COVID-19 vaccine. Method: immunoSEQ multiplex PCR; TCRdb's copy keeps in-frame clones and lacks some. Among about 150,000 clones listed, around 90% were seen once. Sequencing used peripheral blood, obtained 28 days after the second AZD1222 dose. These receptors were collected from an adult who received the AZD1222 COVID-19 vaccine. Each CDR3 is given with its conserved first and last residue. The D gene is left open where the match is weak. A clone size is listed for some rows: how often the clone was seen (once, few, many), or a class if it is expanded.

TRBD1 TRBJ2-5 TRBV7-9 few TGTGCCAGCAGGGATCCTGGGACAGTGACCCAGTACTTC CASRDPGTVTQYF
NA TRBJ2-1 TRBV19 NA TGTGCCACGAAAGATAGCCTTGAAAACAATGAGCAGTTCTTC CATKDSLENNEQFF
NA TRBJ2-6 TRBV6-2/TRBV6-3 few TGTGCCAGCAGTTACAGCTCTGGGGCCAACGTCCTGACTTTC CASSYSSGANVLTF
NA TRBJ2-3 TRBV28 NA TGTGCCAGCAGTCAGAGCACAGATACGCAGTATTTT CASSQSTDTQYF
TRBD2 TRBJ2-1 TRBV2 NA TGTGCCAGCAGTGTCGAGGGAGGGGAATCCTACAATGAGCAGTTCTTC CASSVEGGESYNEQFF
NA TRBJ2-2 TRBV11-2 NA TGTGCCAGCAGCCCTAGACTAGGGCCCAAGCAACGTCCCGGGGAGCTGTTTTTT CASSPRLGPKQRPGELFF
TRBD2 TRBJ2-1 TRBV18 once TGTGCCAGCTCACCACCGGGGCTAGCGGGGAACAATGAGCAGTTCTTC CASSPPGLAGNNEQFF
NA TRBJ1-1 TRBV6-5 NA TGTGCCAGCAGTCCGAGCAGCAGCACTGAAGCTTTCTTT CASSPSSSTEAFF
NA TRBJ2-3 TRBV2 NA TGTGCCAGCAGTGAAGCGGGCCTAATCACAGATACGCAGTATTTT CASSEAGLITDTQYF
TRBD2 TRBJ2-7 TRBV4-1 NA TGCGCCAGCAGCCAAGATCCGGGACTAGCAGACGAGCAGTACTTC CASSQDPGLADEQYF
NA TRBJ1-5 TRBV7-2 NA TGTGCCAGCAGCTTAGCCTCGGATCAGCCCCAGCATTTT CASSLASDQPQHF
TRBD1 TRBJ2-3 TRBV11-3 NA TGTGCCAGCAGCTTGTCGACAGGGACAGAATTCACAGATACGCAGTATTTT CASSLSTGTEFTDTQYF
NA TRBJ1-3 TRBV4-1 NA TGCGCCAGCAGCCGGGACGGACTGAACAGTGGAAACACCATATATTTT CASSRDGLNSGNTIYF
NA TRBJ1-1 TRBV10-1 NA TGCGCCAAGGTCCAGTTGAACACTGAAGCTTTCTTT CAKVQLNTEAFF
NA TRBJ1-4 TRBV3-1/TRBV3-2 NA TGTGCCAGCAGCCTCCTACCCATCTATCTGTTTTTT CASSLLPIYLFF
TRBD2 TRBJ2-5 TRBV9 NA TGTGCCAGCAGCGTTGATAGCGGGAGGGGGGAGACCCAGTACTTC CASSVDSGRGETQYF
TRBD1 TRBJ1-5 TRBV7-8 NA TGTGCCAGCAGCCCAGACAGGGGAAATCAGCCCCAGCATTTT CASSPDRGNQPQHF
TRBD2 TRBJ2-7 TRBV5-1 once TGCGCCAGCAGCCCGGGACTAGCGGGAGCTGAGCAGTACTTC CASSPGLAGAEQYF
NA TRBJ2-7 TRBV27 NA TGTGCCAGCAGCTACACCTTGGGGGAGTGGTCCCACTACGAGCAGTACTTC CASSYTLGEWSHYEQYF
NA TRBJ1-5 TRBV2 NA TGTGCCAGCAGTGAAGCGGGGGGATTGGGGCCCCAGCATTTT CASSEAGGLGPQHF
NA TRBJ1-3 TRBV6-2/TRBV6-3 NA TGTGCCAGCAGTTACTTCTCAGACTCTGGAAACACCATATATTTT CASSYFSDSGNTIYF
TRBD2 TRBJ2-1 TRBV4-2 NA TGTGCCAGCAGCCAAGGGCGGGAGGGTAACAATGAGCAGTTCTTC CASSQGREGNNEQFF
NA TRBJ2-3 TRBV11-3 NA TGTGCCAGCAGCTTAGGGGCGTCGGGCGGAGGGACGACAGATACGCAGTATTTT CASSLGASGGGTTDTQYF
NA TRBJ2-7 TRBV7-9 once TGTGCCAGCAGCCTATCACCTACGTACGAGCAGTACTTC CASSLSPTYEQYF
NA TRBJ1-2 TRBV19 NA TGTGCCAGTAGCCCCTTAGGGAGTAACTATGGCTACACCTTC CASSPLGSNYGYTF
NA TRBJ2-2 TRBV24-1 NA TGTGCCACCAGTGGGGTACCAGGGAAGAACACCGGGGAGCTGTTTTTT CATSGVPGKNTGELFF
NA TRBJ2-7 TRBV4-1 NA TGCGCCAGCAGCCAAGAGAGTCCCCGCCTAACTAGCTCCTACGAGCAGTACTTC CASSQESPRLTSSYEQYF
TRBD2 TRBJ2-5 TRBV3-1/TRBV3-2 NA TGTGCCAGCAGCCCGGGACTAGCGGGAGGGCCGTGGAAAGAGACCCAGTACTTC CASSPGLAGGPWKETQYF
TRBD1 TRBJ1-6 TRBV5-1 NA TGCGCCAGCAGTCTGGTGGCAGGGGGCTATAATTCACCCCTCCACTTT CASSLVAGGYNSPLHF